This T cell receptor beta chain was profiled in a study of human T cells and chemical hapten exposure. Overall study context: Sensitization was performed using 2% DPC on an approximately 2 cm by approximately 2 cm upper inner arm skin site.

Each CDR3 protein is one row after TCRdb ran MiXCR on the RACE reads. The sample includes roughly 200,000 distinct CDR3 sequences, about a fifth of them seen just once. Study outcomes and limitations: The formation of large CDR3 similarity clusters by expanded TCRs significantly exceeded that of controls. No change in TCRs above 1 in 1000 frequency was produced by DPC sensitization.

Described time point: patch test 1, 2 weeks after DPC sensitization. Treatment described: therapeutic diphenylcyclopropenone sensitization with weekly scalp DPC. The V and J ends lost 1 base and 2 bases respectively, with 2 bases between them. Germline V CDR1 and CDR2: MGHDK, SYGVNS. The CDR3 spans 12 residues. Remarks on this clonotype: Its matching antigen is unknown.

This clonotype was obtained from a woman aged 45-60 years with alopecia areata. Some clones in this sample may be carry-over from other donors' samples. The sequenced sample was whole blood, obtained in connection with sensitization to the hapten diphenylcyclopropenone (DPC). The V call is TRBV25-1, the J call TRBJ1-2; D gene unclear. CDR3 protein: CASSEWNYGYTF. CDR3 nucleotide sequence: TGTGCCAGCAGTGAATGGAACTATGGCTACACCTTC.